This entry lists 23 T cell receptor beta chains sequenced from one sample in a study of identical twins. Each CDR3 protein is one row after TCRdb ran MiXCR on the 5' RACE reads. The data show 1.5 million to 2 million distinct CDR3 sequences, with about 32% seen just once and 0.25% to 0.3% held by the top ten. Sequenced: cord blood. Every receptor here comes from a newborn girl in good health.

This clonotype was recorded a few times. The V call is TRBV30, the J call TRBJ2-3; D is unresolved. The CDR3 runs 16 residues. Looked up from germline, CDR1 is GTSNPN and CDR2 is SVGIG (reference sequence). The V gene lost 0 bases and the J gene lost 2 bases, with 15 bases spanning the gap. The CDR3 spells CAWSVLAVGTTDTQYF. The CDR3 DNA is TGTGCCTGGAGTGTACTGGCGGTAGGCACCACAGATACGCAGTATTTT. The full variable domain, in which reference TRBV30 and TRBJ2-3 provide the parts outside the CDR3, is SQTIHQWPATLVQPVGSPLSLECTVEGTSNPNLYWYRQAAGRGLQLLFYSVGIGQISSEVPQNLSASRPQDRQFILSSKKLLLSDSGFYLCAWSVLAVGTTDTQYFGPGTRLTVL.

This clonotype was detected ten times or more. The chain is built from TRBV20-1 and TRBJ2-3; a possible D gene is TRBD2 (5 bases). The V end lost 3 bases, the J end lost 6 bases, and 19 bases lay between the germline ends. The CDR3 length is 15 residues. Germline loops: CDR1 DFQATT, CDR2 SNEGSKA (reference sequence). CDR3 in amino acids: CSASYWENRHDTQYF. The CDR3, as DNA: TGCAGTGCTAGTTACTGGGAGAACCGGCACGATACGCAGTATTTT.

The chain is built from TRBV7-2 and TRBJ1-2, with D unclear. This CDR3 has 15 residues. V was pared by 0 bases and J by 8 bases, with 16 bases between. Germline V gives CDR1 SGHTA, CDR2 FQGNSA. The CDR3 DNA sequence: TGTGCCAGCAGCTTAGCGTTGGCAGGTAGTGGCGGCTACACCTTC. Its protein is CASSLALAGSGGYTF.

CDR3 region: CASSALADIYNEQFF. The CDR3 nucleotides are TGTGCCAGCTCAGCCCTAGCGGATATCTACAATGAGCAGTTCTTC. This rearrangement joins TRBV18 to TRBJ2-1; 7 bases match TRBD2. The CDR3 runs to 15 residues. V was pared by 5 bases and J by 3 bases, with 7 bases of the junction left unmatched. Germline lookup yields CDR1 KGHSH and CDR2 LQKENI.

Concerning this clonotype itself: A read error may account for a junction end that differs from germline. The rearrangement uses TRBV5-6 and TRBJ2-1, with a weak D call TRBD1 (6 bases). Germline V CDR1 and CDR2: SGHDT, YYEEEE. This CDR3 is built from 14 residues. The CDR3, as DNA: TGTACCAGCAGCTCGGGATTTAGGGGGAATGAGCAGTTCTTC. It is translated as CTSSSGFRGNEQFF.

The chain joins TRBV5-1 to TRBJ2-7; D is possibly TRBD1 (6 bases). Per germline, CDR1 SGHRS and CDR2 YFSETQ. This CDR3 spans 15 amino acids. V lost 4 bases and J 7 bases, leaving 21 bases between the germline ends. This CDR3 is CASSPRDMVGNEQYF. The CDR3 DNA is TGCGCCAGCAGCCCCCGGGACATGGTAGGCAATGAGCAGTACTTC. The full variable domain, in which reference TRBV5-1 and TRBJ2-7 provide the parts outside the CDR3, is KAGVTQTPRYLIKTRGQQVTLSCSPISGHRSVSWYQQTPGQGLQFLFEYFSETQRNKGNFPGRFSGRQFSNSRSEMNVSTLELGDSALYLCASSPRDMVGNEQYFGPGTRLTVT.

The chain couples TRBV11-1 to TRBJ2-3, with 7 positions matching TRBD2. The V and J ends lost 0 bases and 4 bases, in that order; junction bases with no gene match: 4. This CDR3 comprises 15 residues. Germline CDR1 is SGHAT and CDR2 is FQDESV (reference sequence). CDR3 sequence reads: CASSLARLASDTQYF. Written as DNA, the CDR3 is TGTGCCAGCAGCTTAGCCCGACTAGCCTCAGATACGCAGTATTTT.

The CDR3 sequence is CASSQKEQPTDTQYF. As DNA, the CDR3 is TGCGCCAGCAGCCAAAAGGAGCAGCCCACAGATACGCAGTATTTT. The chain joins TRBV5-1 to TRBJ2-3; no clear D. The V gene lost 4 bases and the J gene lost 2 bases, with 14 bases spanning the gap. The CDR3 extends over 15 amino acids. CDR1 is SGHRS, CDR2 YFSETQ, per germline.

CDR3 DNA sequence: TGCAGTGCTAGTGCACCGGGACTAGGCTACAATGAGCAGTACTTC. Its translation is CSASAPGLGYNEQYF. The chain has TRBV20-1 and TRBJ2-1, with 8 bases that match TRBD2. The J call may be in error: the DNA end matches TRBJ2-7 better. The CDR3 has 15 amino acids. Germline loops: CDR1 DFQATT, CDR2 SNEGSKA (reference sequence).

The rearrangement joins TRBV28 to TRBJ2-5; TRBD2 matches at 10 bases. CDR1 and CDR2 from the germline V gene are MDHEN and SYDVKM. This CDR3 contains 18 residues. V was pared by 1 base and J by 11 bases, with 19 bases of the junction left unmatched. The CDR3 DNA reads TGTGCCAGCAGTTTATACCCCCAACTAGCGGGACTCCTGGAGGAGCAGTACTTC. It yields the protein CASSLYPQLAGLLEEQYF.

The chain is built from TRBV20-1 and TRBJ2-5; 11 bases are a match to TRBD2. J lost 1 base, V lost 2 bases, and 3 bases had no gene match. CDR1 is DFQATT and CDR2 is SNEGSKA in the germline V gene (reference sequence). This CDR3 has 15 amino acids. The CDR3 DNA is TGCAGTGCTAGACGGACTAGCGGGCTCCAAGAGACCCAGTACTTC. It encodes CSARRTSGLQETQYF.

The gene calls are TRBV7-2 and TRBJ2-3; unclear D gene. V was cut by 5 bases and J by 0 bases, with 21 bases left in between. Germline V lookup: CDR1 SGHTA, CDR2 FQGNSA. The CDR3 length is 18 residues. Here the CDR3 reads CASSPRVLVLPSTDTQYF. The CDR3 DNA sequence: TGTGCCAGCAGCCCCCGTGTATTAGTCTTACCTAGCACAGATACGCAGTATTTT. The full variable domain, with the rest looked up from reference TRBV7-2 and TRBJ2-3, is GAGVSQSPSNKVTEKGKDVELRCDPISGHTALYWYRQSLGQGLEFLIYFQGNSAPDKSGLPSDRFSAERTGGSVSTLTIQRTQQEDSAVYLCASSPRVLVLPSTDTQYFGPGTRLTVL.

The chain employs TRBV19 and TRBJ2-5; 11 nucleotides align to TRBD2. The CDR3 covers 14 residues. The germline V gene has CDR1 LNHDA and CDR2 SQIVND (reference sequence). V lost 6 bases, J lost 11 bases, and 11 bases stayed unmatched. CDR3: CASRTSGVRHEQYF. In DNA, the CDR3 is TGTGCCAGTAGGACTAGCGGGGTAAGGCATGAGCAGTACTTC. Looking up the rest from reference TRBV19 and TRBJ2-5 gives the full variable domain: DGGITQSPKYLFRKEGQNVTLSCEQNLNHDAMYWYRQDPGQGLRLIYYSQIVNDFQKGDIAEGYSVSREKKESFPLTVTSAQKNPTAFYLCASRTSGVRHEQYFGPGTRLLVL.

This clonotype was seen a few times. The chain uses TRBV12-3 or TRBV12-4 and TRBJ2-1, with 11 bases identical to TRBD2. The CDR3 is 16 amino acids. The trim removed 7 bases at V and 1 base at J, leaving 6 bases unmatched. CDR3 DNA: TGTGCCAGCACCGTAGCGGGGGGGCCGTCCTACAATGAGCAGTTCTTC. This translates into CASTVAGGPSYNEQFF.

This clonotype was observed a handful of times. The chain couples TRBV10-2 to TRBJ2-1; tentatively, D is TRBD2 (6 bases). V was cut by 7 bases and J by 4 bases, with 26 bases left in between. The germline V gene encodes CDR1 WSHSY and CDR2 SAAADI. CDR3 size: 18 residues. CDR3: CASTNIVAVLLAYNEQFF. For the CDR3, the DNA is TGCGCCAGCACCAATATCGTAGCGGTTCTGTTAGCTTACAATGAGCAGTTCTTC.

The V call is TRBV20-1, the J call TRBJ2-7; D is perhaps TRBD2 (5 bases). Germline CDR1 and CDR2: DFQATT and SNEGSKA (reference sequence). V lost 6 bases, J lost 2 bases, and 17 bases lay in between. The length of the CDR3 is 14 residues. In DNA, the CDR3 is TGCAGTGCCCAACCCAGCGGTAAACCCTACGAGCAGTACTTC. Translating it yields CSAQPSGKPYEQYF.

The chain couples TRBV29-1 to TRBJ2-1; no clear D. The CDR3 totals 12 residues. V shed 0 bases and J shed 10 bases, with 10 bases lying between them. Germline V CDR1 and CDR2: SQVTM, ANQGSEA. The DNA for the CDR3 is TGCAGCGTTGAAGAGGCCCTATTCGAGCAGTTCTTC. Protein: CSVEEALFEQFF.

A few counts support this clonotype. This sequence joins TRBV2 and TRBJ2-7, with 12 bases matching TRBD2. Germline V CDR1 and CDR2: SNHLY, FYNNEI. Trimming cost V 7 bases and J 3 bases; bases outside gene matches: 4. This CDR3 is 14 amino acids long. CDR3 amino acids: CASMALAGGYEQYF. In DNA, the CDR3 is TGTGCCAGCATGGCACTAGCGGGGGGCTACGAGCAGTACTTC.

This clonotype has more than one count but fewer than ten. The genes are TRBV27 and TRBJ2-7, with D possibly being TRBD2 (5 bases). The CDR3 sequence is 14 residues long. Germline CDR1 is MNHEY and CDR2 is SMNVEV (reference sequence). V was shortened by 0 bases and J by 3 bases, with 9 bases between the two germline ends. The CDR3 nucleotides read TGTGCCAGCAGTTTATCAACCGGGGTCTACGAGCAGTACTTC. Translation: CASSLSTGVYEQYF.

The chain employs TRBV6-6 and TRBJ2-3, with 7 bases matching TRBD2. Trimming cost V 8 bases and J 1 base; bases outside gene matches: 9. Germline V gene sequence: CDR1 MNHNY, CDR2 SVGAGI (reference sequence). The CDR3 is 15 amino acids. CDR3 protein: CASVWGGTGTDTQYF. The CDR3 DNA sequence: TGTGCCAGCGTATGGGGGGGGACGGGCACAGATACGCAGTATTTT.

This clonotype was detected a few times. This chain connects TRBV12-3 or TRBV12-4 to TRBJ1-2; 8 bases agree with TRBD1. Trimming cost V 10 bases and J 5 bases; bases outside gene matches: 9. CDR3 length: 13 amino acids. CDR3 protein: CAISRDRPYGYTF. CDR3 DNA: TGTGCCATCAGCCGGGACAGGCCTTATGGCTACACCTTC.

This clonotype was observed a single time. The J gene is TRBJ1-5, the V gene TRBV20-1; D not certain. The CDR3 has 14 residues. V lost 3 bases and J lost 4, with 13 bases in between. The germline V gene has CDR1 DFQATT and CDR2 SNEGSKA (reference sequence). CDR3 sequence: CSASPLGRNQPQHF. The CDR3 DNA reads TGCAGTGCTAGCCCCTTGGGGAGAAATCAGCCCCAGCATTTT.

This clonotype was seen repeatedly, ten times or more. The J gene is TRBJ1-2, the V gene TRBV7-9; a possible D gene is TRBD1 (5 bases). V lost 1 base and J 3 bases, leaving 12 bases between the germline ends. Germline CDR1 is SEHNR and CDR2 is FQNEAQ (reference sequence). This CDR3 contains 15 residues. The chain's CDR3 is CASSLGTLSDYGYTF. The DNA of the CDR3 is TGTGCCAGCAGCTTAGGGACACTCTCGGACTATGGCTACACCTTC.